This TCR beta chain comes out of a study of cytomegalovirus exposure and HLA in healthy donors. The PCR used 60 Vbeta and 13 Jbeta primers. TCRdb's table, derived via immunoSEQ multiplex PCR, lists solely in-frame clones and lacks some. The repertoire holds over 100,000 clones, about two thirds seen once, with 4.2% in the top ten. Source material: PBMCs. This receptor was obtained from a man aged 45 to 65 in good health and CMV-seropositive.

Here the CDR3 reads CASSPGRTGTQTQYF. CDR3 DNA sequence: TGTGCCAGCTCACCAGGGAGGACAGGGACGCAGACCCAGTACTTC. This chain uses TRBV18 with TRBJ2-5, with 8 nucleotides matching TRBD1. There are 15 residues in the CDR3. Germline CDR1 reads KGHSH; CDR2 reads LQKENI. Trimming at V came to 2 bases and at J to 6 bases, leaving 8 bases not matched to a gene.